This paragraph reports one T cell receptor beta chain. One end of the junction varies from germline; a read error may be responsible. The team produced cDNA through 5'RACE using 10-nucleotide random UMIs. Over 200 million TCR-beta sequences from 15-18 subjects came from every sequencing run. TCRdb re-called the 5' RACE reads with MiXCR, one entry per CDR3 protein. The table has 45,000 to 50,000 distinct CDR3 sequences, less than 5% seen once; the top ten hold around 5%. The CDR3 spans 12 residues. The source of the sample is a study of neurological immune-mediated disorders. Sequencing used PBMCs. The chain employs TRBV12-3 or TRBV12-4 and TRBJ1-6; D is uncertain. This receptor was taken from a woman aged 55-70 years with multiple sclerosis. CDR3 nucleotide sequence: TGTGCCAGCAGTTTCTCTGTCTCACCCCTCAACTTT. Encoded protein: CASSFSVSPLNF.